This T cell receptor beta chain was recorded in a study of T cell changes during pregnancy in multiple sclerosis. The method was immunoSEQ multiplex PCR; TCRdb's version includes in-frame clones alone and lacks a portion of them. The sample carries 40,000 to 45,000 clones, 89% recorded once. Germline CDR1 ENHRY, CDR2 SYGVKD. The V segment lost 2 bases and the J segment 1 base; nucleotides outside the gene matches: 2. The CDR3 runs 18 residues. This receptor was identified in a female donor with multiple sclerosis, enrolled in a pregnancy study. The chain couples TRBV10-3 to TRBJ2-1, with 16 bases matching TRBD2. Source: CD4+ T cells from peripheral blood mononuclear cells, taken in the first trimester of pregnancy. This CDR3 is CAISEGTSGRASYNEQFF. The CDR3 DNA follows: TGTGCCATCAGTGAGGGGACTAGCGGGAGGGCGTCCTACAATGAGCAGTTCTTC.